One sample yielded the 17 T cell receptor beta chains listed below, sequenced in a study of shared clonotypes between healthy human individuals. Assay: immunoSEQ multiplex PCR; the TCRdb copy retains only in-frame clones and omits some. The sample lists some 360,000 clones, 73% occurring once. Sequencing was carried out using memory CD4+ T cells sorted from blood. As for subset: CD45RA-negative fraction. All receptors come from a man under 40 in good health.

J is TRBJ2-7 and V is TRBV9, with D unresolved. Germline V CDR1 and CDR2: SGDLS, YYNGEE. Trimming left V 4 bases short and J 3 bases short, with 17 bases between. CDR3 length: 15 amino acids. The CDR3 loop is CASSPYWALNYEQYF. The CDR3, as DNA: TGTGCCAGCAGCCCCTACTGGGCTCTGAACTACGAGCAGTACTTC.

The rearrangement links TRBV5-1 to TRBJ2-1; TRBD2 agrees at 8 bases. Germline trimming cut 2 bases from V and 4 bases from J; bases unmatched to any gene: 5. This CDR3 contains 15 residues. Germline assignment: CDR1 SGHRS and CDR2 YFSETQ. DNA for the CDR3: TGCGCCAGCAGCTTTGCGGGAGGCTCTTACAATGAGCAGTTCTTC. Protein: CASSFAGGSYNEQFF.

This clone was recorded a few times. J is TRBJ2-5 and V is TRBV5-1, with D unclear. This CDR3 contains 16 residues. The V end lost 0 bases, the J end lost 1 base, and 13 bases lay between the germline ends. Germline assignment: CDR1 SGHRS and CDR2 YFSETQ. CDR3: CASSLGRTVIQETQYF. The CDR3 coding sequence is TGCGCCAGCAGCTTGGGTCGTACCGTGATCCAAGAGACCCAGTACTTC.

V is TRBV5-8 and J is TRBJ2-3, with 10 nucleotides matching TRBD1. Germline V CDR1 and CDR2: SGHTS, YDEGEE. Losses at the gene ends were 3 bases for V and 3 bases for J; bases not matched to a gene: 4. The CDR3 is made up of 15 amino acids. In nucleotides, the CDR3 is TGTGCCAGCAGCTGGGGGACAGGGGAGACAGATACGCAGTATTTT. Protein: CASSWGTGETDTQYF.

The gene calls are TRBV5-4 and TRBJ2-7; D gene uncertain. The CDR3 has 14 amino acids. The V gene lost 0 bases and the J gene lost 2 bases, with 9 bases spanning the gap. The germline CDR1 and CDR2 sequences are SGHNT and YYREEE (reference sequence). The CDR3 loop reads CASSLDPGPYEQYF. The CDR3 nucleotides are TGTGCCAGCAGCTTGGATCCCGGGCCCTACGAGCAGTACTTC.

This clone occurred once. The chain couples TRBV9 to TRBJ2-6; D is perhaps TRBD2 (5 bases). Trimming took off 0 bases at V and 1 base at J, with 11 bases between the two ends. CDR1 is SGDLS, CDR2 YYNGEE, per germline. The CDR3 runs 17 residues. This CDR3 reads CASSVGPGTSGANVLTF. DNA of the CDR3: TGTGCCAGCAGCGTAGGTCCGGGAACGTCTGGGGCCAACGTCCTGACTTTC.

The chain joins TRBV7-8 to TRBJ2-1; 14 bases fit TRBD2. Per germline, CDR1 SGHVS and CDR2 FQNEAQ. Trimming removed 5 bases from V and 0 bases from J; junction bases left unmatched: 9. CDR3 length: 19 residues. CDR3 in DNA: TGTGCCAGCAGCATAAGGGGACTAGCGGGAGTCACCTCCTACAATGAGCAGTTCTTC. Amino acid sequence: CASSIRGLAGVTSYNEQFF.

V and J are TRBV15 and TRBJ2-3; no reliable D call. Germline V gene sequence: CDR1 LNHNV, CDR2 YYDKDF (reference sequence). CDR3 size: 15 residues. V lost 2 bases, J lost 0 bases, and 9 bases lay in between. CDR3 nucleotide sequence: TGTGCCACCAGCAGAACGACTGTTAGCACAGATACGCAGTATTTT. Encoded protein: CATSRTTVSTDTQYF.

This chain joins TRBV5-3 and TRBJ2-3, with D maybe TRBD1 (6 bases). TRBV5-3 is an ORF, with its function uncertain. V lost 1 base and J lost 1, with 13 bases in between. The CDR3 loop spans 16 amino acids. The DNA of the CDR3 is TGTGCCAGAAGCTTGCTATTTGAGGGGGGCACAGATACGCAGTATTTT. Amino acid sequence: CARSLLFEGGTDTQYF.

In its sample, this clone was seen many times. The chain has TRBV2 and TRBJ1-5; no clear D. The V gene lost 5 bases and the J gene lost 4 bases, with 6 bases spanning the gap. In germline, CDR1 is SNHLY, CDR2 FYNNEI. CDR3 size: 12 residues. CDR3 in amino acids: CASSLRNQPQHF. The DNA for the CDR3 is TGTGCCAGCAGTCTACGTAATCAGCCCCAGCATTTT. Full variable domain (remainder filled in from reference TRBV2 and TRBJ1-5): EPEVTQTPSHQVTQMGQEVILRCVPISNHLYFYWYRQILGQKVEFLVSFYNNEISEKSEIFDDQFSVERPDGSNFTLKIRSTKLEDSAMYFCASSLRNQPQHFGDGTRLSIL.

The chain links TRBV7-2 to TRBJ2-7; D is ambiguous. This CDR3 has 16 residues. V shed 2 bases and J shed 6 bases, with 20 bases lying between them. In germline, CDR1 is SGHTA, CDR2 FQGNSA. The chain's CDR3 is CASSLPGTSTRAEQYF. The CDR3 coding sequence is TGTGCCAGCAGCTTACCGGGCACATCAACCCGGGCCGAGCAGTACTTC.

This rearrangement joins TRBV5-5 to TRBJ2-7; 9 bases are shared with TRBD2. The CDR3 consists of 14 residues. After removal of 5 bases from V and 4 bases from J, the junction contained 7 bases not matched to a gene. CDR1 SGHKS and CDR2 YYEKEE come from the germline V gene (reference sequence). CDR3 loop: CASRSFSGSYEQYF. As DNA, the CDR3 is TGTGCCAGCAGATCTTTTAGCGGGAGTTACGAGCAGTACTTC.

The chain carries TRBV6-5 and TRBJ2-7; 9 bases are a match to TRBD1. With 7 bases clipped from V and 6 bases from J, the junction kept 10 bases outside the gene matches. CDR1 is MNHEY, CDR2 SVGAGI, per germline. CDR3 length: 14 residues. The CDR3 nucleotides read TGTGCCAGCACTCCGACAGGGGGGCTTGTCGAGCAGTACTTC. The encoded protein is CASTPTGGLVEQYF.

The chain joins TRBV7-8 to TRBJ2-7; D is unclear. Germline V CDR1 and CDR2: SGHVS, FQNEAQ. CDR3 length: 17 amino acids. V was pared by 2 bases and J by 0 bases, with 17 bases between. The CDR3 DNA is TGTGCCAGCAGCTTATACGGAGCATCCGTGTTCTCCTACGAGCAGTACTTC. Protein: CASSLYGASVFSYEQYF.

This chain connects TRBV4-1 to TRBJ2-6, with 10 bases fitting TRBD1. Unmatched junction bases numbered 9, after V lost 2 bases and J lost 2 bases. Germline V lookup: CDR1 MGHRA, CDR2 YSYEKL. The CDR3 spans 19 residues. The CDR3 DNA follows: TGCGCCAGCAGCCAACTGACAGGGGGCGTCTTTCCTGGGGCCAACGTCCTGACTTTC. Translating gives CASSQLTGGVFPGANVLTF.

The rearrangement links TRBV28 to TRBJ2-7, with D perhaps assigned TRBD1 or TRBD2 (5 bases each). The CDR3 has 18 residues. Trimming removed 4 bases from V and 0 bases from J, with 22 bases in between. Germline-derived CDR1 and CDR2 are MDHEN and SYDVKM. In DNA, the CDR3 is TGTGCCAGCAGTTCCATCACGGGACCGCCCTTCTACTCCTACGAGCAGTACTTC. This gives the protein CASSSITGPPFYSYEQYF.

The chain uses TRBV7-8 and TRBJ1-4; D unclear. Between the trimmed V and J ends, which lost 1 base and 8 bases, there was a span of 11 bases. The CDR3 contains 14 residues. CDR1 is SGHVS and CDR2 is FQNEAQ in the germline V gene. CDR3 sequence reads: CASSLGGGEEKLFF. The DNA for the CDR3 is TGTGCCAGCAGCTTAGGAGGTGGTGAAGAAAAACTGTTTTTT.